The 15 T cell receptor beta chains below were found in one sample sequenced in a study of blood T cell repertoires in COVID-19. Generated by immunoSEQ multiplex PCR, the TCRdb table keeps only in-frame clones and is missing some. The table includes about 160,000 clones, approximately 85% detected once. The sample taken for sequencing was peripheral blood. The receptors stem from a man aged 40-49 years with acute or convalescent COVID-19.

This clone was observed a handful of times. The rearrangement links TRBV4-1 to TRBJ2-1; 11 nucleotides align to TRBD2. Germline lookup yields CDR1 MGHRA and CDR2 YSYEKL. The V segment lost 6 bases and the J segment 5 bases; nucleotides outside the gene matches: 6. The CDR3 runs 15 residues. CDR3: CASSQLAGVNNEQFF. The CDR3 DNA is TGCGCCAGCAGTCAACTAGCGGGGGTCAACAATGAGCAGTTCTTC.

This clone was counted between two and nine times. This chain connects TRBV4-2 to TRBJ2-7; no definite D call. The V end lost 1 base, the J end lost 4 bases, and 29 bases lay between the germline ends. The CDR3 has 20 amino acids. In germline, CDR1 is LGHNA, CDR2 YNFKEQ. The CDR3 nucleotides are TGTGCCAGCAGCCAAGTCGGTAATACACCTGGAGCAGACCGAAGGTACGAGCAGTACTTC. Protein: CASSQVGNTPGADRRYEQYF.

This chain links TRBV3-1 (or the pseudogene TRBV3-2) with TRBJ2-1, with D unclear. CDR1 and CDR2 from the germline V gene are LGHDT and YNNKEL (reference sequence). This CDR3 is 12 amino acids long. The V end was cut by 2 bases, the J end by 8 bases, with 7 bases between. The CDR3 protein is CASSQSRDEQFF. CDR3 in DNA: TGTGCCAGCAGCCAAAGTCGCGATGAGCAGTTCTTC.

The chain recombines TRBV5-8 with TRBJ1-3, with D maybe TRBD1 (6 bases). The V gene's germline CDR1 is SGHTS and CDR2 YDEGEE. V lost 4 bases and J lost 4, with 15 bases in between. This CDR3 comprises 15 residues. CDR3 protein: CASSRDTLMGNTIYF. Written as DNA, the CDR3 is TGTGCCAGCAGCCGGGACACCTTGATGGGAAACACCATATATTTT.

The chain joins TRBV4-1 to TRBJ1-3; tentatively, D is TRBD1 (6 bases). CDR3 length: 14 residues. Germline V gene sequence: CDR1 MGHRA, CDR2 YSYEKL. Trimming left V 6 bases short and J 1 base short, with 10 bases between. The CDR3 DNA follows: TGCGCCAGCAGACAACAGGGATCTGGAAACACCATATATTTT. Protein product: CASRQQGSGNTIYF.

The rearrangement links TRBV4-1 to TRBJ1-2; D gene unclear. There are 15 residues in the CDR3. Germline CDR1 is MGHRA and CDR2 is YSYEKL. V gave up 2 bases and J gave up 2 bases, with 12 bases separating them. The CDR3 sequence: CASSQSSTENYGYTF. The CDR3 coding sequence is TGCGCCAGCAGCCAATCATCTACCGAGAACTATGGCTACACCTTC.

This clone was observed a handful of times. The rearrangement joins TRBV6-5 to TRBJ2-5; no firm D call. CDR3 size: 15 residues. V was trimmed by 5 bases and J by 0 bases, leaving 13 bases between them. Per germline, CDR1 MNHEY and CDR2 SVGAGI. The chain's CDR3 is CASSPSIEYQETQYF. The CDR3 nucleotides read TGTGCCAGCAGTCCTTCTATCGAGTACCAAGAGACCCAGTACTTC.

This clone was counted once. This chain joins TRBV7-9 and TRBJ2-5; 7 nucleotides match TRBD1. J lost 1 base, V lost 7 bases, and 9 bases had no gene match. This CDR3 comprises 15 residues. Germline-derived CDR1 and CDR2 are SEHNR and FQNEAQ (reference sequence). Written as DNA, the CDR3 is TGTGCCAGCATTAAACAGGGGAGTTTCCAAGAGACCCAGTACTTC. As protein: CASIKQGSFQETQYF. Complete variable domain (other parts from reference TRBV7-9 and TRBJ2-5): DTGVSQNPRHKITKRGQNVTFRCDPISEHNRLYWYRQTLGQGPEFLTYFQNEAQLEKSRLLSDRFSAERPKGSFSTLEIQRTEQGDSAMYLCASIKQGSFQETQYFGPGTRLLVL.

The chain uses TRBV27 and TRBJ2-7; 8 bases match TRBD2. Trimming took 3 bases from V and 4 from J; bases not matched to a gene: 8. Germline CDR1 MNHEY, CDR2 SMNVEV (reference sequence). The CDR3 has 15 amino acids. CDR3 in amino acids: CASSLVSGDPYEQYF. DNA for the CDR3: TGTGCCAGCAGTTTGGTTAGCGGGGACCCATACGAGCAGTACTTC.

V gene TRBV11-1 combines with J gene TRBJ1-2; D is possibly TRBD1 (5 bases). The germline CDR1 and CDR2 sequences are SGHAT and FQDESV (reference sequence). The length of the CDR3 is 13 residues. Trimming cost V 1 base and J 7 bases, with 10 bases left between them. In nucleotides, the CDR3 is TGTGCCAGCAGCTTAGTCCAGGGACTTGGCTACACCTTC. This translates into CASSLVQGLGYTF.

Only one count was recorded for this clone. V and J are TRBV6-5 and TRBJ2-7; 8 positions agree with TRBD2. This CDR3 region has 15 residues. Germline loops: CDR1 MNHEY, CDR2 SVGAGI. The J segment lost 2 bases and the V segment lost 4 bases, leaving 7 bases of the junction unmatched. CDR3 protein: CASSSRSGGTYEQYF. CDR3 sequence (DNA): TGTGCCAGCAGTTCCAGAAGCGGGGGTACCTACGAGCAGTACTTC.

J is TRBJ2-7 and V is TRBV28; D is unresolved. CDR1 is MDHEN and CDR2 is SYDVKM in the germline V gene. V shed 9 bases and J shed 9 bases, with 21 bases lying between them. The CDR3 is 13 amino acids. The CDR3 bases are TGTGCCAGTTCAGCCTCCCAAGACTTCATGCAGTACTTC. Translated: CASSASQDFMQYF.

As DNA, the CDR3 is TGTGCCACCAGCAGAGAGACCCTCGGAACACTTGGGGGGAATCAGCCCCAGCATTTT. This encodes CATSRETLGTLGGNQPQHF. V gene TRBV15 combines with J gene TRBJ1-5; tentative D call: TRBD1 (5 bases). V was trimmed by 0 bases and J by 4 bases, leaving 22 bases between them. Germline loops: CDR1 LNHNV, CDR2 YYDKDF (reference sequence). The CDR3 consists of 19 residues.

This clone has just a few counts. This chain's CDR3 is CASSPTTGYADTQYF. CDR3 in DNA: TGTGCCAGCAGCCCCACGACAGGGTATGCAGATACGCAGTATTTT. J is TRBJ2-3 and V is TRBV9, with 7 nucleotides matching TRBD1. Unmatched junction bases numbered 9, after V lost 4 bases and J lost 4 bases. There are 15 residues in the CDR3. Germline V gene data show CDR1 as SGDLS and CDR2 as YYNGEE.

The CDR3 sequence: CASSSRGLYEQYF. CDR3 nucleotide sequence: TGTGCCAGCAGTTCCAGGGGGCTCTACGAGCAGTACTTC. The gene calls are TRBV27 and TRBJ2-7; the match to TRBD1 covers 8 bases. In germline, CDR1 is MNHEY, CDR2 SMNVEV (reference sequence). This CDR3 has 13 amino acids. Trimming took 4 bases from V and 3 from J; bases not matched to a gene: 2.